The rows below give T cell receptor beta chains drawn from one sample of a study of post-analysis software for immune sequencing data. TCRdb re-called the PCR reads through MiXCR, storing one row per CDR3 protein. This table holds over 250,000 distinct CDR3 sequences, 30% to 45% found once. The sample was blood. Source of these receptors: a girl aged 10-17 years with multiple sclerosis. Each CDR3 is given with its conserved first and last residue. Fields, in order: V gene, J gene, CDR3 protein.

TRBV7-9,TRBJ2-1,CASTKGQGLSSYNEQFF
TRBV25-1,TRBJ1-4,CASSSGTGGIGEKLFF
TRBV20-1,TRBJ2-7,CSAPQDYEQYF
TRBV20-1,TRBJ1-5,CSARDTPGNQPQHF
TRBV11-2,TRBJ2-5,CASSLERVETQYF
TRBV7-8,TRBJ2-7,CASSLGVARAYEQYF
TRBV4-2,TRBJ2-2,CASSQGVGRKITGELFF
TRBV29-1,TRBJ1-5,CSVGGSSNQPQHF
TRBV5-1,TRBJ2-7,CASSSTGGLYEQYF
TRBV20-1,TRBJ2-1,CSARDPEGGSSYNEQFF
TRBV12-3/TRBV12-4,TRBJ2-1,CASSLGRGGQDEQFF
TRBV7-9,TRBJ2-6,CASSPGPNVLTF
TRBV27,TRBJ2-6,CASRAYSGANVLTF
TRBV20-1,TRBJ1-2,CSARDPQARGYTF
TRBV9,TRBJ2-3,CASSEQLGPTSTDTQYF
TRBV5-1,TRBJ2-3,CASSLLASGSNTDTQYF
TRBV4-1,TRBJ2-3,CASSQEGSVGRPDTQYF
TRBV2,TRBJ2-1,CASKASGPGEQFF
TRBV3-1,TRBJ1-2,CASSPSRGGRNGYTF
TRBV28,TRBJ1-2,CAGSRGAQGYTF
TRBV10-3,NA,CAIGESRQAQETQFF
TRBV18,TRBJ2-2,CASSLLDGNTGELFF
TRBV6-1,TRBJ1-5,CASRLWGLNNQPQHF
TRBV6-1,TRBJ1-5,CASRVGTGPQPQHF
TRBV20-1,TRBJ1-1,CSARVFRGNTEAFF
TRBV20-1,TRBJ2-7,CSARSSYEQYF
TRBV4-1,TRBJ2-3,CASCRSPSDTQYF
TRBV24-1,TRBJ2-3,CATSESGVTDTQYF
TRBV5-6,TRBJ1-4,CASSLGANEKLFF
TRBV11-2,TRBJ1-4,CASSVRYQNEKLFF
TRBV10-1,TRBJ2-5,CARRLEDREEQYF
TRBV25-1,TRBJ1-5,CASSESRPLGSNQPQHF
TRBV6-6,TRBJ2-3,CASGPGLARGTDTQYF
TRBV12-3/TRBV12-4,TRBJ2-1,CASRDRTSGGLNNEQFF
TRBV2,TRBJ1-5,CASSLDGAGGQPQHF
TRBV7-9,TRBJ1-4,CASSLVTRVEKLFF
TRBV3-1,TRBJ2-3,CASSQDRGGATDTQYF
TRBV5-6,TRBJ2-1,CASSLGAGRNNEQFF
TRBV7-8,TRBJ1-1,CASSLARQGARTEAFF
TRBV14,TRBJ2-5,CASSQGLETQYF
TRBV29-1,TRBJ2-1,CSVEPFSAGSSYNEQFF
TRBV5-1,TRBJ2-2,CASGPGQGLAGERFF
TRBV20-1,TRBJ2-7,CSALRGRTPQYF
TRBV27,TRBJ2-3,CASSPTSGRRDTQYF
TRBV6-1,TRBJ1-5,CASTLPQGAGQPQHF
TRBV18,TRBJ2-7,CASSPQWNERYF
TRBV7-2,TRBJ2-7,CASSLGAGVVYEQYF
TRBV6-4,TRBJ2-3,CASSDSPTSGGTQDTQYF
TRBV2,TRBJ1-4,CASSVSGQGVRGEKLFF
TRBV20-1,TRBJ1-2,CSARSAWRPGLQNYGYTF
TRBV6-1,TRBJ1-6,CASSGSSLGPLHF
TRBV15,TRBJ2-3,CATSGAETSTDTQYF
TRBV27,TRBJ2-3,CASIHTGTTGLTDTQYF
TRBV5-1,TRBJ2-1,CASSTMDGDNEQFF
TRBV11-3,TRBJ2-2,CASSLDLAGAGELFF
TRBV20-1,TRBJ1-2,CSAVGGNYGYTF
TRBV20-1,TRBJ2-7,CSATDGGAYEQYF
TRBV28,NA,CASLTTGGSHEQYF
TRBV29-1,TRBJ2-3,CSAGTAVIRDTQYF
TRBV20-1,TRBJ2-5,CSARDGGDSGYQETQYF